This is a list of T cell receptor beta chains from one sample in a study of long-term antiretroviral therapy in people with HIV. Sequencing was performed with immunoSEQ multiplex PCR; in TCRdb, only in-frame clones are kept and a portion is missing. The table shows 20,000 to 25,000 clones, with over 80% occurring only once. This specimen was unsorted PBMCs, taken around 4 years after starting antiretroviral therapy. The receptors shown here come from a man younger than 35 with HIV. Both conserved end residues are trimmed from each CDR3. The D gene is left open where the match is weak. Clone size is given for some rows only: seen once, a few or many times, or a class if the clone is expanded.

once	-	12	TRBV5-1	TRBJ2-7	ASSLADWGYEQY
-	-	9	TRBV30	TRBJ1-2	AWSVQKSYT
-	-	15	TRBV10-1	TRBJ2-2	ASSESWGASNTGELF
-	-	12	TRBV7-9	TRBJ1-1	ASSMTGSYTEAF
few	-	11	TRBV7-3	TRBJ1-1	ASSPGPNTEAF
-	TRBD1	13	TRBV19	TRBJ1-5	ASSIVGQLNQPQH
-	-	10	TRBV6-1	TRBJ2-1	ASSFLSYEQF
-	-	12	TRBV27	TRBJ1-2	ASSFSGFPGGYT
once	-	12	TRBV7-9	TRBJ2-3	ASSFIPGSDTQY
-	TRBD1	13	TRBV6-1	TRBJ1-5	ASSDLGQPSGPQH
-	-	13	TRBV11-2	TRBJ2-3	ASSLEWTDIDTQY
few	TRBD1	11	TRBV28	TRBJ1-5	ASTGQGIQPQH
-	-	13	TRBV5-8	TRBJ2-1	ASSRLGRSYNEQF
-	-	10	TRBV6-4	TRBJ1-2	ASSDVRYGYT
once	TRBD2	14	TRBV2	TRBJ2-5	ASRLTSGGVRGTQY
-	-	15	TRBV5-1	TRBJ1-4	ASSLEWGAVSVEKLF
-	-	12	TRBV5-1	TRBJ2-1	ASSARAPKGWQF
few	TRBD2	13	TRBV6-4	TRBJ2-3	ASSDSSGGADTQY
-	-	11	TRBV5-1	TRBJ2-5	ASRQSSLETQY
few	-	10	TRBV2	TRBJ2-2	ASSSLTGELF
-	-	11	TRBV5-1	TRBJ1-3	ASRAGSGNTIY
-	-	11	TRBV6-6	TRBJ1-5	ASSLHSNQPQH
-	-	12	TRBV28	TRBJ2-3	ASWGASLTDTQY
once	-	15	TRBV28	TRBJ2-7	ASSPLQDWWGTVEQY
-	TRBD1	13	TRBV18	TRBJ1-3	ASSPGGQGGNTIY
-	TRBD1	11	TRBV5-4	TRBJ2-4	ASSLTGENIQY
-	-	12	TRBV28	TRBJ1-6	ASKGSLNNSPLH
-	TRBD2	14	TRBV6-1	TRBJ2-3	ASSEPPGGGTDTQY
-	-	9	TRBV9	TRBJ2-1	ASRGDNEQF
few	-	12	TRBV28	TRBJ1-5	ATAVGASNQPQH
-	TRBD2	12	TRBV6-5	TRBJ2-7	ASSYSTSRYEQY
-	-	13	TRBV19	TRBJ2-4	ASSSGLLAKNIQY
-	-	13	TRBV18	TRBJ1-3	ASSPEGTSGNTIY
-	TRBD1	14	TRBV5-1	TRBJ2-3	ASSFYPGQGADTQY
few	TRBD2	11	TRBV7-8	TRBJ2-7	ASSSGTSYEQY
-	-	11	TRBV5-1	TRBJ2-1	ASSLRLLNEQF
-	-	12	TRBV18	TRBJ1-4	ASSPGATDEKLF
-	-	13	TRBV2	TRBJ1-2	ASSISQGSNYGYT
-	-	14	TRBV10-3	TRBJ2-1	AISDFTAGSYNEQF
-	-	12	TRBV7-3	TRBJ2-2	ASSFEGRNGELF
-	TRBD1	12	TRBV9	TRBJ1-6	ASSVGTGVSPLH
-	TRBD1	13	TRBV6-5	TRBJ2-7	ASSYKRTGTYEQY
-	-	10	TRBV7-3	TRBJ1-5	ASSSTDQPQH
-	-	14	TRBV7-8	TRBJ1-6	ASSSTGSAYNSPLH
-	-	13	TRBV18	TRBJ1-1	ASSPETRVSTEAF
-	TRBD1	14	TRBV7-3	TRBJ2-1	ASSSQQGTHHNEQF
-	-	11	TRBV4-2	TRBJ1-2	ASSQGGGEGYT
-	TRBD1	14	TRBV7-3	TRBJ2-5	ASSPDRQGTQETQY
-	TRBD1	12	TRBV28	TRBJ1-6	ASSLFDRDSPLH
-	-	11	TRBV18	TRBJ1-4	ASSPATNEKLF
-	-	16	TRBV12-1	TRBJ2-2	ASSPPLGGTPNTGELF